This T cell receptor beta chain was sequenced in a study of blood T cell dynamics during melanoma immunotherapy. Study-wide context: First-line therapy was either pembrolizumab or nivolumab with ipilimumab for metastatic melanoma.

Time point described: week 3, after first cycle of checkpoint inhibitor. Blood was drawn before treatment and at week 3 after checkpoint blockade. Response was assessed by RECIST 1.1 at 12 weeks, except a couple of rapid progressors. Repertoires were generated with immunoSEQ multiplex PCR, while TCRdb's copy carries only in-frame clones and drops some. The table lists 10,000 or so clones, roughly 80% of them singletons, with around 22% in the top ten. V shed 0 bases and J shed 3 bases, with 12 bases lying between them. The CDR3 consists of 15 residues. Germline CDR1 LGHNA, CDR2 YSLEER. The sequences come from blood, collected from a patient treated with checkpoint blockade. The chain carries TRBV4-3 and TRBJ2-7; D may be TRBD1 or TRBD2 (5 bases each). This sequence originates from a human donor with melanoma. The CDR3 reads CASSQEGEGYYEQYF. The CDR3 bases are TGCGCCAGCAGCCAAGAAGGTGAGGGGTACTACGAGCAGTACTTC.